This TCR beta chain was captured by sequencing in a study of identifying expanded T cells in peripheral blood. General study points: Differentially abundant clones: roughly 1.2 between replicates, 15 to 17 at two to three weeks, around 20 at four. Clone count variance between roughly 2-week samples rose with total template count.

The CDR3 covers 11 residues. The V gene's germline CDR1 is SEHNR and CDR2 FQNEAQ (reference sequence). Trimming removed 10 bases from V and 8 bases from J, with 14 bases in between. Comments on this clone: What it recognizes is unknown.

Profiling relied on immunoSEQ multiplex PCR, and the TCRdb table lists in-frame clones only, not all of them. The table includes approximately 130,000 clones, over 65% detected once. The sequence derives from a person aged 18 to 70 in good health. Sequenced material: blood. The gene calls are TRBV7-9 and TRBJ1-2; D not resolved. CDR3 DNA: TGTGCCATCTCAGCTTTAGGGGGCTACACCTTC. Translation: CAISALGGYTF. The variable domain in full, with the rest retrieved from reference TRBV7-9 and TRBJ1-2, is DTGVSQNPRHKITKRGQNVTFRCDPISEHNRLYWYRQTLGQGPEFLTYFQNEAQLEKSRLLSDRFSAERPKGSFSTLEIQRTEQGDSAMYLCAISALGGYTFGSGTRLTVV.